A single sample gave rise to the 20 T cell receptor beta chains below, sequenced in a study of blood T cell repertoires in COVID-19. Profiled with immunoSEQ multiplex PCR; TCRdb holds only in-frame clones, not every one. The data show some 460,000 clones, around 88% seen once. What was sequenced was peripheral blood. Every receptor here comes from a woman younger than 45 with acute or convalescent COVID-19.

V gene TRBV27 combines with J gene TRBJ1-6; TRBD1 might be the D (5 bases). CDR1 is MNHEY and CDR2 is SMNVEV in the germline V gene (reference sequence). The CDR3 runs to 14 residues. The V end was cut by 3 bases, the J end by 10 bases, with 13 bases between. The CDR3 reads CASSFGRVESPLHF. As DNA, the CDR3 is TGTGCCAGCAGTTTCGGCAGGGTAGAATCACCCCTCCACTTT.

The J gene is TRBJ2-3, the V gene TRBV28; 9 bases match TRBD2. CDR3 length: 15 amino acids. V trimming: 5 bases; J trimming: 2 bases; junction bases outside the gene matches: 5. Germline V gene data show CDR1 as MDHEN and CDR2 as SYDVKM. CDR3 region: CASSIAGAITDTQYF. CDR3 in DNA: TGTGCCAGCAGTATAGCGGGGGCGATCACAGATACGCAGTATTTT. Filled out from reference TRBV28 and TRBJ2-3, the complete variable domain reads DVKVTQSSRYLVKRTGEKVFLECVQDMDHENMFWYRQDPGLGLRLIYFSYDVKMKEKGDIPEGYSVSREKKERFSLILESASTNQTSMYLCASSIAGAITDTQYFGPGTRLTVL.

The CDR3 bases are TGTGCCTGGAGTCCAGGGGGTTTTGATGGCTACACCTTC. It translates to CAWSPGGFDGYTF. V and J are TRBV30 and TRBJ1-2, with 7 bases lining up with TRBD1. V trimming: 2 bases; J trimming: 6 bases; junction bases outside the gene matches: 6. Per germline, CDR1 GTSNPN and CDR2 SVGIG (reference sequence). The CDR3 covers 13 residues.

The gene calls are TRBV5-1 and TRBJ2-6; unclear D gene. V was clipped by 1 base and J by 1 base, with 6 bases between them. In germline, CDR1 is SGHRS, CDR2 YFSETQ. The CDR3 spans 15 residues. As DNA, the CDR3 is TGCGCCAGCAGCTTGACCACTTCTGGGGCCAACGTCCTGACTTTC. This sequence encodes CASSLTTSGANVLTF.

In nucleotides, the CDR3 is TGTGCCAGCAGTGAAGGGACTAGCCCCTACAATGAGCAGTTCTTC. It codes for CASSEGTSPYNEQFF. The V and J genes are TRBV2 and TRBJ2-1; 8 bases line up with TRBD2. V dropped 1 base and J dropped 2; count of bases not matched to a gene: 1. CDR1 is SNHLY, CDR2 FYNNEI, per germline. This CDR3 region has 15 residues.

The chain combines TRBV7-6 with TRBJ1-2, with a weak D call TRBD1 (5 bases). CDR1 and CDR2 (germline): SGHVS, FNYEAQ. Trimming took off 0 bases at V and 3 bases at J, with 11 bases between the two ends. The length of the CDR3 is 15 residues. The CDR3 DNA is TGTGCCAGCAGCTTAGCGTCTGGCAGGGACTATGGCTACACCTTC. Protein: CASSLASGRDYGYTF.

The chain carries TRBV19 and TRBJ1-1; the D gene is possibly TRBD1 (5 bases). V was pared by 7 bases and J by 3 bases, with 15 bases between. The germline CDR1 and CDR2 sequences are LNHDA and SQIVND (reference sequence). The CDR3 has 14 amino acids. The CDR3: CASKKGKTDTEAFF. DNA for the CDR3: TGTGCCAGTAAGAAGGGGAAAACGGACACTGAAGCTTTCTTT. Supplemented by reference TRBV19 and TRBJ1-1, the full variable domain reads DGGITQSPKYLFRKEGQNVTLSCEQNLNHDAMYWYRQDPGQGLRLIYYSQIVNDFQKGDIAEGYSVSREKKESFPLTVTSAQKNPTAFYLCASKKGKTDTEAFFGQGTRLTVV.

The chain recombines TRBV9 with TRBJ2-1, with 8 positions matching TRBD1. The J segment lost 9 bases and the V segment lost 0 bases, leaving 11 bases of the junction unmatched. Looked up from germline, CDR1 is SGDLS and CDR2 is YYNGEE. The CDR3 consists of 16 residues. CDR3 loop: CASSVALSGGLSEQFF. Written as DNA, the CDR3 is TGTGCCAGCAGCGTAGCTTTGTCAGGGGGCCTCTCTGAGCAGTTCTTC.

The chain couples TRBV19 to TRBJ2-1; a weak D match, TRBD1 (5 bases). Germline CDR1 LNHDA, CDR2 SQIVND (reference sequence). The CDR3 sequence is 13 residues long. V lost 5 bases and J 4 bases, leaving 9 bases between the germline ends. CDR3 nucleotides: TGTGCCAGTAGTCTAAGACAGTACAATGAGCAGTTCTTC. Amino acid sequence: CASSLRQYNEQFF.

This clone was detected once. The V and J genes are TRBV14 and TRBJ2-1; 9 nucleotides line up with TRBD1. This CDR3 is built from 17 residues. Germline V gene sequence: CDR1 SGHDN, CDR2 FVKESK. V gave up 2 bases and J gave up 3 bases; unmatched junction bases: 8. This CDR3 is CASSQFGTGRIYNEQFF. The CDR3 DNA reads as TGTGCCAGCAGCCAATTCGGGACAGGGCGTATCTACAATGAGCAGTTCTTC.

CDR3: CASSQPGARSTDTQYF. The DNA of the CDR3 is TGCGCCAGCAGCCAACCAGGGGCTCGGAGCACAGATACGCAGTATTTT. The rearrangement links TRBV4-1 to TRBJ2-3; a weak D match, TRBD1 (6 bases). V dropped 2 bases and J dropped 0 bases, with 12 bases sitting between them. The CDR3 has 16 amino acids. Germline V gene lookup returns CDR1 MGHRA and CDR2 YSYEKL.

The chain combines TRBV11-2 with TRBJ2-5; 9 bases align to TRBD2. CDR3 length: 12 amino acids. V lost 9 bases, J lost 5 bases, and 4 bases stayed unmatched. Germline V gene data show CDR1 as SGHAT and CDR2 as FQNNGV. The CDR3 nucleotides read TGTGCCAGTGCGGGGGGGGTCGAGACCCAGTACTTC. Its protein product is CASAGGVETQYF. Full variable domain (remainder filled in from reference TRBV11-2 and TRBJ2-5): EAGVAQSPRYKIIEKRQSVAFWCNPISGHATLYWYQQILGQGPKLLIQFQNNGVVDDSQLPKDRFSAERLKGVDSTLKIQPAKLEDSAVYLCASAGGVETQYFGPGTRLLVL.

V is TRBV9 and J is TRBJ1-1; possibly TRBD1 for D (6 bases). Germline CDR1 reads SGDLS; CDR2 reads YYNGEE. The V end lost 2 bases, the J end lost 7 bases, and 18 bases lay between the germline ends. The CDR3 length is 15 residues. The CDR3 bases are TGTGCCAGCAGCGTTAGTCCGACAGGCTGGGGTGAAGCTTTCTTT. The encoded protein is CASSVSPTGWGEAFF.

The chain couples TRBV14 to TRBJ2-7; D is perhaps TRBD2 (5 bases). V was shortened by 11 bases and J by 6 bases, with 23 bases between the two germline ends. Germline CDR1 and CDR2: SGHDN and FVKESK. The CDR3 consists of 14 residues. The CDR3 DNA reads TGTGCCTCCCAGCAGAGGGCCCGGGAATGCGAGCAGTACTTC. Protein: CASQQRARECEQYF.

The V and J genes are TRBV19 and TRBJ2-5; possible D gene TRBD2, 6 bases. V shed 5 bases and J shed 5 bases, with 15 bases lying between them. CDR1 LNHDA and CDR2 SQIVND come from the germline V gene (reference sequence). The CDR3 length is 14 residues. The chain's CDR3 is CASSPGTLGETQYF. The CDR3 DNA sequence: TGTGCCAGTAGTCCCGGGACTCTGGGGGAGACCCAGTACTTC.

The chain has TRBV7-2 and TRBJ2-2, with D possibly matching TRBD1 (5 bases). Germline V gives CDR1 SGHTA, CDR2 FQGNSA. The CDR3 extends over 14 amino acids. Trimming stripped 5 bases from V and 2 bases from J, with 9 bases between. The CDR3 DNA is TGTGCCAGCAGCAGTACAGGAAACACCGGGGAGCTGTTTTTT. Protein sequence: CASSSTGNTGELFF. The complete variable domain, with remaining parts taken from reference TRBV7-2 and TRBJ2-2, reads GAGVSQSPSNKVTEKGKDVELRCDPISGHTALYWYRQSLGQGLEFLIYFQGNSAPDKSGLPSDRFSAERTGGSVSTLTIQRTQQEDSAVYLCASSSTGNTGELFFGEGSRLTVL.

The V and J genes are TRBV6-2 or TRBV6-3 and TRBJ2-3; the match to TRBD2 covers 7 bases. There are 19 residues in the CDR3. Germline CDR1 reads MNHEY; CDR2 reads SVGEGT. Trimming cost V 2 bases and J 2 bases; bases outside gene matches: 16. CDR3 sequence (DNA): TGTGCCAGCAGTTACGATCGGGCTAGCGGAACTCTCAACACAGATACGCAGTATTTT. It is translated as CASSYDRASGTLNTDTQYF.

The rearrangement links TRBV6-4 to TRBJ1-2; TRBD1 might be the D (5 bases). The germline V gene encodes CDR1 MRHNA and CDR2 SNTAGT. This CDR3 spans 13 amino acids. Trimming took off 0 bases at V and 6 bases at J, with 8 bases between the two ends. For the CDR3, the DNA is TGTGCCAGCAGTGACTCGGCAGGGAATGGCTACACCTTC. The encoded protein is CASSDSAGNGYTF.

V and J are TRBV7-3 and TRBJ2-1; 8 nucleotides align to TRBD2. V lost 2 bases and J lost 0; bases outside the gene matches: 3. The germline V gene encodes CDR1 SGHTA and CDR2 FQGTGA. The CDR3 spans 16 residues. The CDR3 protein is CASSLGLAGSYNEQFF. DNA for the CDR3: TGTGCCAGCAGCTTAGGGCTAGCGGGCTCCTACAATGAGCAGTTCTTC.

The chain uses TRBV5-1 and TRBJ1-2; TRBD1 matches 8 bases. This CDR3 is built from 13 residues. CDR1 is SGHRS, CDR2 YFSETQ, per germline. J lost 6 bases, V lost 4 bases, and 5 bases had no gene match. The CDR3 sequence: CASSISGGDGYTF. Written as DNA, the CDR3 is TGCGCCAGCAGCATCTCAGGGGGCGATGGCTACACCTTC.